These 27 T cell receptor beta chains originate from one sample sequenced in a study of T cell repertoires in cytomegalovirus infection. Antigens of these TCRs are unknown. TCRdb analysed the reads with MiXCR anew, one entry per CDR3 protein. The data contain about 110,000 distinct CDR3 sequences, 30% to 35% of them singletons. The specimen was CD8+ T cells from cultured PBMCs, collected from culture after CMV antigen stimulation. The receptor set was obtained from a human donor in good health (CMV status not recorded). Some clones in this sample may be carry-over from other donors' samples.

V and J are TRBV6-2 or TRBV6-3 and TRBJ2-3; 9 nucleotides align to TRBD1. This CDR3 is 16 amino acids long. V dropped 6 bases and J dropped 1; count of bases not matched to a gene: 8. Germline V gene lookup returns CDR1 MNHEY and CDR2 SVGEGT. The CDR3 nucleotides read TGTGCCAGCAGACCACCGGGACAGGGAGGCACAGATACGCAGTATTTT. It specifies CASRPPGQGGTDTQYF.

This clonotype was seen at least ten times. The chain is built from TRBV4-3 and TRBJ1-2, with D uncertain. This CDR3 has 14 residues. V dropped 0 bases and J dropped 4 bases, with 9 bases sitting between them. Germline values: CDR1 LGHNA, CDR2 YSLEER. The CDR3 reads CASSQEDGTYGYTF. The CDR3 nucleotides are TGCGCCAGCAGCCAAGAAGACGGAACCTATGGCTACACCTTC.

Only a few counts were recorded for this clonotype. This sequence joins TRBV6-6 and TRBJ2-7; weak D call: TRBD1 (5 bases). CDR1 is MNHNY, CDR2 SVGAGI, per germline (reference sequence). Trimming took 2 bases from V and 1 from J, leaving 12 bases between them. The CDR3 extends over 15 amino acids. CDR3 protein: CASSYVSGYSYEQYF. Written as DNA, the CDR3 is TGTGCCAGCAGTTACGTATCAGGGTATTCCTACGAGCAGTACTTC.

V and J are TRBV7-9 and TRBJ2-1; TRBD2 aligns across 7 bases. Germline values: CDR1 SEHNR, CDR2 FQNEAQ (reference sequence). The V gene end was trimmed by 6 bases and the J gene end by 5 bases; junction bases not matched to a gene: 10. This CDR3 contains 15 residues. The CDR3 sequence: CASRLSGVFDNEQFF. CDR3 sequence (DNA): TGTGCCAGCAGATTAAGCGGGGTTTTCGACAATGAGCAGTTCTTC. The full variable domain, in which reference TRBV7-9 and TRBJ2-1 provide the parts outside the CDR3, is DTGVSQNPRHKITKRGQNVTFRCDPISEHNRLYWYRQTLGQGPEFLTYFQNEAQLEKSRLLSDRFSAERPKGSFSTLEIQRTEQGDSAMYLCASRLSGVFDNEQFFGPGTRLTVL.

V is TRBV9 and J is TRBJ1-2, with TRBD1 matching 8 bases. V lost 4 bases to trimming and J lost 7 bases; unmatched junction nucleotides: 9. This CDR3 region has 14 residues. Germline assignment: CDR1 SGDLS and CDR2 YYNGEE. The CDR3 coding sequence is TGTGCCAGCAGCACCCGGACAGGGTCGATTGGCTACACCTTC. It is translated as CASSTRTGSIGYTF.

This clonotype was observed a few times. V and J are TRBV5-1 and TRBJ2-2; the D gene is possibly TRBD2 (5 bases). Germline CDR1 SGHRS, CDR2 YFSETQ. V was pared by 2 bases and J by 4 bases, with 12 bases between. The CDR3 is 15 amino acids. CDR3 bases: TGCGCCAGCAGCTTCGGGGAACTCCCCACCGGGGAGCTGTTTTTT. It encodes CASSFGELPTGELFF.

The chain has TRBV7-2 and TRBJ2-3; TRBD2 matches at 8 bases. The CDR3 sequence is 15 residues long. Germline V CDR1 and CDR2: SGHTA, FQGNSA. Losses at the gene ends were 5 bases for V and 1 base for J; bases not matched to a gene: 5. CDR3 DNA: TGTGCCAGCAGCCTGACTAGCGCGCGCACAGATACGCAGTATTTT. This gives the protein CASSLTSARTDTQYF.

A few counts support this clonotype. This chain uses TRBV6-5 with TRBJ2-1, with 8 bases matching TRBD1. Germline assignment: CDR1 MNHEY and CDR2 SVGAGI. This CDR3 spans 14 amino acids. Trimming took 8 bases from V and 5 from J; bases not matched to a gene: 8. CDR3 DNA: TGTGCCAGCCAACCGGGACAGGAAAACAATGAGCAGTTCTTC. Its protein is CASQPGQENNEQFF.

This clonotype was detected a few times. V is TRBV7-9 and J is TRBJ2-5; TRBD1 might be the D (5 bases). The CDR3 runs to 13 residues. Germline V gives CDR1 SEHNR, CDR2 FQNEAQ (reference sequence). V lost 3 bases and J 5 bases, leaving 10 bases between the germline ends. CDR3 nucleotide sequence: TGTGCCAGCAGCTTGCAGGGTTTGGAGACCCAGTACTTC. Its translation is CASSLQGLETQYF.

This clonotype was seen a handful of times. One junction end does not reproduce the germline sequence, and a read error may be involved. The chain has TRBV18 and TRBJ1-1; possibly TRBD1 for D (5 bases). The germline gives CDR1 KGHSH, CDR2 LQKENI. This CDR3 has 15 residues. The CDR3 DNA sequence: TGTGCCAGCTCACTATCGATCCCAGGGAACGCTGAAGCTTTCTTT. It translates to CASSLSIPGNAEAFF.

The chain links TRBV5-1 to TRBJ1-2; no reliable D call. The CDR3 totals 15 residues. Germline V gene data show CDR1 as SGHRS and CDR2 as YFSETQ. Trimming removed 0 bases at V and 5 bases at J, with 14 bases between. For the CDR3, the DNA is TGCGCCAGCAGCTTGGTCGGCGGGGATTCATATGGCTACACCTTC. Translating it yields CASSLVGGDSYGYTF.

This clonotype showed up just a few times. This chain's CDR3 is CASSSASGGTSETQYF. The CDR3 DNA reads TGTGCCAGCAGCTCAGCTAGCGGGGGGACCTCGGAGACCCAGTACTTC. This chain links TRBV13 with TRBJ2-5; the match to TRBD2 covers 11 bases. Germline lookup yields CDR1 PRHDT and CDR2 FYEKMQ (reference sequence). The CDR3 totals 16 residues. Unmatched junction bases numbered 9, after V lost 4 bases and J lost 5 bases.

This clonotype has a handful of counts. The gene calls are TRBV3-1 and TRBJ2-6, with D possibly being TRBD2 (6 bases). The germline CDR1 and CDR2 sequences are LGHDT and YNNKEL (reference sequence). The V gene lost 0 bases and the J gene lost 1 base, with 13 bases spanning the gap. The CDR3 extends over 18 amino acids. The CDR3: CASSQDGLAGSGANVLTF. Written as DNA, the CDR3 is TGTGCCAGCAGCCAAGATGGCTTGGCGGGGTCTGGGGCCAACGTCCTGACTTTC.

A single count supports this clonotype. The chain recombines TRBV5-1 with TRBJ1-1; no definite D call. Trimming stripped 4 bases from V and 3 bases from J, with 13 bases between. The CDR3 is made up of 14 amino acids. Germline V lookup: CDR1 SGHRS, CDR2 YFSETQ. Here the CDR3 DNA reads TGCGCCAGCAGCCCAGAGGCGGGGTACACTGAAGCTTTCTTT. It translates to CASSPEAGYTEAFF. Full variable domain (remainder filled in from reference TRBV5-1 and TRBJ1-1): KAGVTQTPRYLIKTRGQQVTLSCSPISGHRSVSWYQQTPGQGLQFLFEYFSETQRNKGNFPGRFSGRQFSNSRSEMNVSTLELGDSALYLCASSPEAGYTEAFFGQGTRLTVV.

In this sample, this clonotype turned up once. The V and J genes are TRBV29-1 and TRBJ2-2; D is unclear. V lost 5 bases to trimming and J lost 1 base, with 17 bases between them. The CDR3 is 16 residues long. Germline V lookup: CDR1 SQVTM, CDR2 ANQGSEA. The CDR3 is CSVLSEPTVNTGELFF. CDR3 coding DNA: TGCAGCGTTCTGAGTGAACCGACGGTGAACACCGGGGAGCTGTTTTTT.

In this sample, this clonotype turned up many times. The DNA for the CDR3 is TGTGCCAGCATCCCCCCGGGGGGGCTGAACACTGAAGCTTTCTTT. Encoded protein: CASIPPGGLNTEAFF. The rearrangement links TRBV7-2 to TRBJ1-1; TRBD1 might be the D (6 bases). This CDR3 has 15 amino acids. V was clipped by 7 bases and J by 0 bases, with 15 bases between them. CDR1 is SGHTA and CDR2 is FQGNSA in the germline V gene.

J is TRBJ2-7 and V is TRBV6-2 or TRBV6-3; the match to TRBD1 covers 8 bases. V lost 6 bases to trimming and J lost 0 bases; unmatched junction nucleotides: 10. This CDR3 is built from 16 residues. CDR1 is MNHEY and CDR2 is SVGEGT in the germline V gene. The CDR3 DNA reads as TGTGCCAGCAGCGATAAAGGGACAGGCGCCTCCTACGAGCAGTACTTC. It encodes CASSDKGTGASYEQYF.

This clonotype has only a few counts. This chain joins TRBV2 and TRBJ2-7, with D possibly matching TRBD2 (6 bases). The CDR3 covers 13 residues. Germline-derived CDR1 and CDR2 are SNHLY and FYNNEI. Trimming cost V 7 bases and J 9 bases, with 19 bases left between them. The CDR3 loop reads CASTLTWRAAQYF. The CDR3 DNA reads TGTGCCAGCACCCTAACGTGGAGGGCCGCGCAGTACTTC.

This chain links TRBV7-2 with TRBJ1-6; TRBD1 is a possible D gene (5 bases). This CDR3 has 13 amino acids. V was clipped by 9 bases and J by 14 bases, with 20 bases between them. Germline V lookup: CDR1 SGHTA, CDR2 FQGNSA. The DNA for the CDR3 is TGTGCCAGTACCGGGACCTCAGGCTTCACCCTCCACTTT. The encoded protein is CASTGTSGFTLHF.

The genes are TRBV4-1 and TRBJ2-4, with a tentative D call TRBD1 (6 bases). The CDR3 is 14 amino acids. Germline CDR1 MGHRA, CDR2 YSYEKL. V lost 0 bases and J lost 4, with 7 bases in between. The CDR3 reads CASSQDRGKNIQYF. The CDR3 DNA is TGCGCCAGCAGCCAAGACAGGGGTAAAAACATTCAGTACTTC.

This clonotype has a handful of counts. The chain carries TRBV7-2 and TRBJ1-1; D is unresolved. V was cut by 1 base and J by 1 base, with 7 bases left in between. CDR1 is SGHTA and CDR2 is FQGNSA in the germline V gene. This CDR3 has 14 amino acids. In nucleotides, the CDR3 is TGTGCCAGCAGCTTAGTGATGGCGAACACTGAAGCTTTCTTT. This gives the protein CASSLVMANTEAFF. Looking up the rest from reference TRBV7-2 and TRBJ1-1 gives the full variable domain: GAGVSQSPSNKVTEKGKDVELRCDPISGHTALYWYRQSLGQGLEFLIYFQGNSAPDKSGLPSDRFSAERTGGSVSTLTIQRTQQEDSAVYLCASSLVMANTEAFFGQGTRLTVV.

V gene TRBV5-6 combines with J gene TRBJ2-5, with D possibly TRBD2 on 5 matching bases. CDR1 and CDR2 (germline): SGHDT, YYEEEE. The ends were cut back, 0 bases at V and 10 bases at J, with 10 bases in the middle. The CDR3 has 12 amino acids. The CDR3 sequence: CASSLAGGSQYF. The CDR3 bases are TGTGCCAGCAGCTTGGCCGGTGGGAGCCAGTACTTC.

The chain links TRBV6-6 to TRBJ2-1, with D unclear. The CDR3 has 17 amino acids. V was trimmed by 6 bases and J by 0 bases, leaving 18 bases between them. Germline CDR1 is MNHNY and CDR2 is SVGAGI (reference sequence). The CDR3: CASSHGTGAGSYNEQFF. DNA for the CDR3: TGTGCCAGCAGCCACGGTACCGGAGCCGGCTCCTACAATGAGCAGTTCTTC.

This chain joins TRBV5-1 and TRBJ2-7; possibly TRBD1 for D (6 bases). Germline CDR1 SGHRS, CDR2 YFSETQ. V shed 2 bases and J shed 3 bases, with 12 bases lying between them. This CDR3 spans 14 amino acids. CDR3 protein: CASSFGRGGYEQYF. In nucleotides, the CDR3 is TGCGCCAGCAGCTTTGGACGAGGGGGCTACGAGCAGTACTTC.

The CDR3 region has the DNA TGTGCCAGCAGCTTCCCCGAAAGGTACTGCAATGAGCAGTTCTTC. It translates to CASSFPERYCNEQFF. The rearrangement uses TRBV7-2 and TRBJ2-1, with D unclear. Per germline, CDR1 SGHTA and CDR2 FQGNSA. The CDR3 runs 15 residues. V was shortened by 3 bases and J by 6 bases, with 15 bases between the two germline ends.

Turning to this clonotype: This may arise from a read error, as a much more abundant clone is one base away. No conserved phenylalanine or tryptophan ends this CDR3, so it is likely a read error. The gene calls are TRBV4-3 and TRBJ1-3; D possibly corresponds to TRBD1 (5 bases). The CDR3 length is 17 residues. V lost 0 bases to trimming and J lost 2 bases, with 14 bases between them. Germline-derived CDR1 and CDR2 are LGHNA and YSLEER. The CDR3 region has the DNA TGCGCCAGCAGCCAAGATAGTCCCGGGACTACTGGAAACACCATATATTTA. As protein: CASSQDSPGTTGNTIYL.

In DNA form, the CDR3 reads TGTGCCAGTAGTATATTCCCGGGATCCGGGAATGAGCAGTTCTTC. Protein sequence: CASSIFPGSGNEQFF. The rearrangement joins TRBV19 to TRBJ2-1, with D maybe TRBD2 (5 bases). The CDR3 is 15 residues long. The germline gives CDR1 LNHDA, CDR2 SQIVND (reference sequence). The ends were cut back, 2 bases at V and 7 bases at J, with 15 bases in the middle.